Listed below are T cell receptor beta chains from one sample, sequenced in a study of PD-L1 blockade in urothelial cancer. TCRdb's copy holds only in-frame clones and misses some; the assay was immunoSEQ multiplex PCR. The table lists around 50,000 clones, roughly 84% of them singletons. The material sequenced was PBMCs, taken around atezolizumab (anti-PD-L1) treatment. The receptors shown here come from a man aged 50-60 years with urothelial cancer. The CDR3 runs from the conserved cysteine through the conserved F or W. The order of the fields is D gene, V gene, clone size, J gene, CDR3 DNA, CDR3 protein. A D gene is named only where the DNA matches it firmly. Rows give clone size only sometimes, using once, few, many, or a class for an expanded clone.

NA	TRBV27	NA	TRBJ2-1	TGTGCCAGCAGTTTATATAGGGGTTACAACAATGAGCAGTTCTTC	CASSLYRGYNNEQFF
TRBD2	TRBV27	NA	TRBJ2-2	TGTGCCAGCAGTTTAAGGAGCGGGAGACTGGGGGAGCTGTTTTTT	CASSLRSGRLGELFF
NA	TRBV15	NA	TRBJ2-7	TGTGCCACCAGCAGTCAGGACACCTGGTTCAGGACCTACGAGCAGTACTTC	CATSSQDTWFRTYEQYF
TRBD2	TRBV5-1	NA	TRBJ2-2	TGCGCCAGCAGCCCGGGGGGGCTGAACACCGGGGAGCTGTTTTTT	CASSPGGLNTGELFF
TRBD1	TRBV19	NA	TRBJ1-4	TGTGCCAGTTACGACAGGGGACGGAATGAAAAACTGTTTTTT	CASYDRGRNEKLFF
NA	TRBV5-6	NA	TRBJ1-6	TGTGCCAGCAGCTTGGTAGCTGTGACAGTTAATTCACCCCTCCACTTT	CASSLVAVTVNSPLHF
TRBD2	TRBV5-4	NA	TRBJ2-7	TGTGCCAGCAGCTTGGCCGGGGCGGGGGGGGCCTACGAGCAGTACTTC	CASSLAGAGGAYEQYF
NA	TRBV5-1	few	TRBJ1-2	TGCGCCAGCAGCTTGGATCAGGGGCCGAGGGATGGCTACACCTTC	CASSLDQGPRDGYTF
NA	TRBV7-7	NA	TRBJ2-2	TGTGCCAGCAGCCGTAATAATCGACCAGAGGCCGGGGAGCTGTTTTTT	CASSRNNRPEAGELFF
TRBD1	TRBV5-1	NA	TRBJ2-7	TGCGCCAGCAGCAGAGGAATCACAACGACAGGGTCCTACGAGCAGTACTTC	CASSRGITTTGSYEQYF
NA	TRBV5-4	once	TRBJ1-3	TGTGCCAGCAGCCAAGGAGGCTCACTATCTGGAAACACCATATATTTT	CASSQGGSLSGNTIYF
TRBD2	TRBV27	NA	TRBJ2-3	TGTGCCAGCAGCCAAGCAGCGGGAGGACTAGGCAGCACAGATACGCAGTATTTT	CASSQAAGGLGSTDTQYF
NA	TRBV9	NA	TRBJ2-7	TGTGCCAGCAGCGTAGGGCTAGCGTCTTTGGGCGAGCAGTACTTC	CASSVGLASLGEQYF
NA	TRBV5-4	NA	TRBJ2-7	TGTGCCAGCAGCTTGTCCAGGGTGAACGAGCAGTACTTC	CASSLSRVNEQYF
TRBD1	TRBV6-5	NA	TRBJ1-1	TGTGCCAGCAGTACCCGGACAGGGGGGACTGAAGCTTTCTTT	CASSTRTGGTEAFF
TRBD2	TRBV4-1	NA	TRBJ2-1	TGCGCCAGCAGGCCAACAGGACTAGCGGGAGCTATCCTCTCCTACAATGAGCAGTTCTTC	CASRPTGLAGAILSYNEQFF
TRBD2	TRBV10-1	NA	TRBJ2-3	TGCGCCAGCAGTTCGGGACTAAACACAGATACGCAGTATTTT	CASSSGLNTDTQYF
NA	TRBV5-6	NA	TRBJ2-7	TGTGCCAGCAGCTTGGCTTTCGGGAGCTACGAGCAGTACTTC	CASSLAFGSYEQYF
TRBD1	TRBV7-2	NA	TRBJ2-4	TGTGCCAGCAGCCGAAGGACAGGAGAAGCCAAAAACATTCAGTACTTC	CASSRRTGEAKNIQYF
TRBD2	TRBV29-1	NA	TRBJ2-5	TGCAGCGTTGACAGTTCGGGAGGAGAGACCCAGTACTTC	CSVDSSGGETQYF